One and the same sample provided the 6 T cell receptor beta chains below, sequenced in a study of blood T cell repertoires in COVID-19. The method was immunoSEQ multiplex PCR; TCRdb's version includes in-frame clones alone and lacks a portion of them. The sample includes 66,000 or so clones, just under 80% seen only once; the top ten take 8.5% to 10%. The specimen was peripheral blood. These TCRs come from a human donor in a cohort sampled during active COVID-19.

The V gene is TRBV6-5, the J gene TRBJ2-7; weak D call: TRBD1 (6 bases). In germline, CDR1 is MNHEY, CDR2 SVGAGI. The CDR3 contains 11 residues. The V and J ends lost 6 bases and 6 bases respectively, with 9 bases between them. CDR3 coding DNA: TGTGCCAGCAGCCAGGGGACCGAGCAGTACTTC. Its translation is CASSQGTEQYF.

V and J are TRBV19 and TRBJ1-4, with a weak D call TRBD1 (6 bases). The CDR3 loop spans 13 amino acids. The germline V gene has CDR1 LNHDA and CDR2 SQIVND (reference sequence). Deletions cut 9 bases from V and 8 bases from J, with 16 bases between. CDR3 nucleotide sequence: TGTGCCAGCCAACCACGACAGGCAGAAAAACTGTTTTTT. This codes for CASQPRQAEKLFF.

This clone appeared a single time. The chain has TRBV6-5 and TRBJ2-5, with a possible D match to TRBD2 (6 bases). In germline, CDR1 is MNHEY, CDR2 SVGAGI. The V end was cut by 7 bases, the J end by 5 bases, with 20 bases between. The CDR3 extends over 15 amino acids. In DNA, the CDR3 is TGTGCCAGCACGGAGACTAGACTATCTACGGAGACCCAGTACTTC. Protein product: CASTETRLSTETQYF.

The V call is TRBV7-3, the J call TRBJ2-6; D gene ambiguous. The CDR3 spans 13 residues. V was cut by 2 bases and J by 7 bases, with 6 bases left in between. Germline assignment: CDR1 SGHTA and CDR2 FQGTGA. The DNA of the CDR3 is TGTGCCAGCAGCTTAGGCGGTGCCAACGTCCTGACTTTC. Protein product: CASSLGGANVLTF.

V is TRBV29-1 and J is TRBJ2-3; 10 nucleotides align to TRBD2. V shed 6 bases, J shed 9 bases, and the junction held 3 bases outside the gene matches. Germline lookup yields CDR1 SQVTM and CDR2 ANQGSEA. This CDR3 has 11 amino acids. CDR3 amino acids: CSVATSGTQYF. As DNA, the CDR3 is TGCAGCGTCGCGACTAGCGGGACGCAGTATTTT.

This clone was detected a few times. The chain joins TRBV14 to TRBJ2-7; D perhaps matches TRBD2 (6 bases). This CDR3 has 16 amino acids. Looked up from germline, CDR1 is SGHDN and CDR2 is FVKESK. Trimming took 3 bases from V and 5 from J, leaving 20 bases between them. The CDR3 loop reads CASSQKSASVRNEQYF. CDR3 in DNA: TGTGCCAGCAGCCAGAAGTCAGCTAGCGTCCGGAACGAGCAGTACTTC.